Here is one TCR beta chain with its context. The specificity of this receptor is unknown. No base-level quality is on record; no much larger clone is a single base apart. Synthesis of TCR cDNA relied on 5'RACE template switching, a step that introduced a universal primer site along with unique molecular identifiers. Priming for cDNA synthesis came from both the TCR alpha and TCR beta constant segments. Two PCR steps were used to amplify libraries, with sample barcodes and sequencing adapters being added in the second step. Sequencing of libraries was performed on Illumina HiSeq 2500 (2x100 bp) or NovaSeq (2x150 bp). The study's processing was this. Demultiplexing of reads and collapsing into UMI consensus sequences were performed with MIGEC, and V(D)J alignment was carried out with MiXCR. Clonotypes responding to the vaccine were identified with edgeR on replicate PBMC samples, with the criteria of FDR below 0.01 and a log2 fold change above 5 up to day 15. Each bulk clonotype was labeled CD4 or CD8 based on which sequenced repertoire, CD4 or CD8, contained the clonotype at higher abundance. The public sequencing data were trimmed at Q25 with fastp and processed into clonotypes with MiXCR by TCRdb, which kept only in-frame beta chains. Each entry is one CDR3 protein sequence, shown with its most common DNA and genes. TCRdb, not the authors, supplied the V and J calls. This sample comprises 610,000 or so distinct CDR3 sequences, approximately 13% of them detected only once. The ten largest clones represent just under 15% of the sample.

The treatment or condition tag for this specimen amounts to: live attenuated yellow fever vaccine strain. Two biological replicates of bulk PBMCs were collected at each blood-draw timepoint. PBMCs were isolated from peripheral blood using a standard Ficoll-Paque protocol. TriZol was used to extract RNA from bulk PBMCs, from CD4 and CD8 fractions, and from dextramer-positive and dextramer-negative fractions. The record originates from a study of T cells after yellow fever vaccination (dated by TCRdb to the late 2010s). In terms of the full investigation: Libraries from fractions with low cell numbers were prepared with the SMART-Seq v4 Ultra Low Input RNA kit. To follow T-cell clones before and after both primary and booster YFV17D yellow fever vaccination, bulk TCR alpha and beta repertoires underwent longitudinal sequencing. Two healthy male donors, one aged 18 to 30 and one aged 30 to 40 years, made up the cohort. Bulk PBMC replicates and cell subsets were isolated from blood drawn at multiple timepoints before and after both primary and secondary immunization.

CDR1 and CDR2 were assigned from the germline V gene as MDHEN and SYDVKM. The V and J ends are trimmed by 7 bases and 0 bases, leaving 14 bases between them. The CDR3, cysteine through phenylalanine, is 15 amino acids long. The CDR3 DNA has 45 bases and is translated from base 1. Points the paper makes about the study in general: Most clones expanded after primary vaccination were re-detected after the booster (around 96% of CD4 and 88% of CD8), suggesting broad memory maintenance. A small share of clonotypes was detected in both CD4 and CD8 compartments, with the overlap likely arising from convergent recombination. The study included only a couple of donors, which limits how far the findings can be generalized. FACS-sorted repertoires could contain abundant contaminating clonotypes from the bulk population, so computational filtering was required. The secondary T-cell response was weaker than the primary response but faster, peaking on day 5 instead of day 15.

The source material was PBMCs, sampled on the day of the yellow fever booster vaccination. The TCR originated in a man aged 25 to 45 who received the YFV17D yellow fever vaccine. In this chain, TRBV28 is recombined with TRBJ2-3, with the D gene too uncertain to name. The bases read TGTGCCAGCAATGGAGCAGATTCTAGCACAGATACGCAGTATTTT. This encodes CASNGADSSTDTQYF.